Listed below are T cell receptor beta chains from one sample, sequenced in a study of identical twins. One entry per CDR3 protein results from TCRdb running MiXCR on the 5' RACE reads. Here the sample spans fewer than 250,000 distinct CDR3 sequences, 7.5% being singletons. These data also formed part of another study, on yellow fever vaccine responses in identical twins.

Sequenced sample: CD8+ T cells sorted from blood. Every receptor here comes from a woman in her late teens or twenties in good health. Both conserved end residues are part of each CDR3. The D gene is left open where the match is weak. Clone size appears in some rows only: once, few, many, or a class for an expanded clone.

TRBJ2-1	TRBV4-2	TRBD2	.	CASSQRGGAKYNEQFF	TGTGCCAGCAGCCAGCGCGGGGGGGCCAAGTACAATGAGCAGTTCTTC
TRBJ2-7	TRBV4-1	.	few	CASSQDKQGYYEQYF	TGCGCCAGCAGCCAAGATAAACAGGGTTACTACGAGCAGTACTTC
TRBJ2-3	TRBV7-9	.	.	CASSPAGRGSGDTQYF	TGTGCCAGCAGCCCCGCAGGAAGGGGGAGTGGAGATACGCAGTATTTT
TRBJ2-3	TRBV24-1	TRBD2	.	CATSDLPSGSTDTQYF	TGTGCCACCAGTGATTTACCTAGCGGGAGCACAGATACGCAGTATTTT
TRBJ2-1	TRBV6-4	.	few	CASSDSKRSSYNEQFF	TGTGCCAGCAGTGACTCGAAGCGGAGCTCCTACAATGAGCAGTTCTTC
TRBJ2-7	TRBV2	.	few	CASSEAGYRSYFYEQYF	TGTGCCAGCAGTGAAGCAGGGTACAGGAGTTACTTCTACGAGCAGTACTTC
TRBJ2-1	TRBV27	.	few	CASSLSIVPSVDNEQFF	TGTGCCAGCAGTTTATCAATCGTCCCTTCTGTAGACAATGAGCAGTTCTTC
TRBJ1-2	TRBV12-3/TRBV12-4	TRBD1	few	CASSFGGGALYTF	TGTGCCAGCAGTTTCGGAGGGGGCGCACTCTACACCTTC
TRBJ2-7	TRBV6-5	TRBD2	few	CASSYSAGEPYEQYF	TGTGCCAGCAGTTACTCAGCGGGAGAGCCCTACGAGCAGTACTTC
TRBJ2-7	TRBV12-3/TRBV12-4	.	many	CASSAESSYEQYF	TGTGCCAGCAGCGCGGAGAGCTCCTACGAGCAGTACTTC
TRBJ2-5	TRBV12-3/TRBV12-4	.	few	CASRPSSGQETQYF	TGTGCCAGCAGGCCCTCGTCCGGCCAAGAGACCCAGTACTTC
TRBJ2-5	TRBV15	.	few	CATRDPNPGTQYF	TGTGCCACCAGAGACCCTAACCCAGGGACCCAGTACTTC
TRBJ2-2	TRBV27	TRBD2	few	CASSSSGRVGTGELFF	TGTGCCAGCAGTTCTAGCGGGAGGGTTGGGACCGGGGAGCTGTTTTTT
TRBJ2-1	TRBV20-1	TRBD2	many	CSATGTSGFNEQFF	TGCAGTGCCACCGGGACTAGCGGTTTCAATGAGCAGTTCTTC
TRBJ2-1	TRBV11-3	TRBD2	many	CASSSVPTSGNVYEQFF	TGTGCCAGCAGCTCCGTACCAACTAGCGGGAATGTGTATGAGCAGTTCTTC
TRBJ2-7	TRBV7-9	TRBD2	few	CASSFAGGYEQYF	TGTGCCAGCAGCTTCGCGGGGGGGTACGAGCAGTACTTC
TRBJ2-1	TRBV6-1	TRBD2	many	CASSVAGTFYNEQFF	TGTGCCAGCAGCGTAGCGGGAACCTTCTACAATGAGCAGTTCTTC
TRBJ2-3	TRBV25-1	TRBD1	.	CASSELNRGDTQYF	TGTGCCAGCAGTGAATTAAACAGGGGGGATACGCAGTATTTT
TRBJ2-1	TRBV7-8	TRBD2	few	CASTASGSADEQFF	TGTGCCAGCACGGCTAGCGGGAGCGCCGATGAGCAGTTCTTC
TRBJ1-2	TRBV29-1	.	many	CSVEDRGPYGYTF	TGCAGCGTTGAAGACAGGGGACCTTATGGCTACACCTTC
TRBJ2-1	TRBV19	.	.	CASSIAVNEQFF	TGTGCCAGTAGTATCGCAGTAAATGAGCAGTTCTTC
TRBJ2-5	TRBV12-3/TRBV12-4	TRBD2	.	CASRRSGLAGRETQYF	TGTGCCAGCAGACGATCCGGACTAGCGGGAAGAGAGACCCAGTACTTC
TRBJ2-3	TRBV15	TRBD2	few	CATSEDLAGAGDTQYF	TGTGCCACCAGTGAGGACCTAGCGGGGGCGGGTGATACGCAGTATTTT
TRBJ1-1	TRBV14	.	.	CASSQSKLGSGEAFF	TGTGCCAGCAGCCAATCCAAATTGGGCTCAGGTGAAGCTTTCTTT
TRBJ2-3	TRBV12-3/TRBV12-4	.	many	CASSLEATDTQYF	TGTGCCAGCAGTTTAGAGGCCACAGATACGCAGTATTTT
TRBJ2-7	TRBV6-1	.	.	CASSGPRREGYEQYF	TGTGCCAGCAGTGGCCCCAGGCGGGAAGGTTACGAGCAGTACTTC
TRBJ2-3	TRBV29-1	.	.	CSVEGGLTSTDTQYF	TGCAGCGTTGAAGGGGGACTGACTAGCACAGATACGCAGTATTTT
TRBJ1-3	TRBV4-1	.	few	CASSHASGNTIYF	TGCGCCAGCAGCCACGCCTCTGGAAACACCATATATTTT
TRBJ2-5	TRBV24-1	TRBD1	few	CATSEFGTGEETQYF	TGTGCCACCAGTGAATTCGGGACAGGAGAAGAGACCCAGTACTTC
TRBJ2-1	TRBV14	TRBD2	many	CASSQGLAGVYYNEQFF	TGTGCCAGCAGCCAAGGACTAGCGGGAGTGTATTACAATGAGCAGTTCTTC
TRBJ2-1	TRBV12-3/TRBV12-4	.	many	CASTGRWDEQFF	TGTGCCAGCACCGGGCGATGGGATGAGCAGTTCTTC
TRBJ1-2	TRBV12-3/TRBV12-4	.	many	CASSFGRTNYGYTF	TGTGCCAGCAGTTTTGGGCGGACTAACTATGGCTACACCTTC
TRBJ1-2	TRBV27	.	few	CASSSGGGDTYGYTF	TGTGCCAGCAGTTCGGGAGGGGGAGATACCTATGGCTACACCTTC
TRBJ2-1	TRBV6-5	TRBD2	.	CASWGGWREFF	TGTGCCAGCTGGGGGGGGTGGAGGGAGTTCTTC
TRBJ2-4	TRBV4-1	.	few	CASSQKGVNIQYF	TGCGCCAGCAGCCAAAAGGGAGTAAACATTCAGTACTTC
TRBJ2-5	TRBV20-1	TRBD2	.	CSAPSGLAGQETQYF	TGCAGTGCTCCCTCCGGACTAGCGGGGCAAGAGACCCAGTACTTC
TRBJ1-5	TRBV5-6	.	.	CASSFGRYSNQPQHF	TGTGCCAGCAGCTTTGGCCGTTATAGCAATCAGCCCCAGCATTTT
TRBJ1-1	TRBV2	TRBD1	few	CASIQGGMNTEAFF	TGTGCCAGCATACAGGGGGGGATGAACACTGAAGCTTTCTTT
TRBJ2-2	TRBV19	.	many	CAVSQRYTGELFF	TGTGCCGTAAGCCAGCGGTATACCGGGGAGCTGTTTTTT
TRBJ2-5	TRBV6-6	TRBD2	few	CASREREKETQYF	TGTGCCAGCAGAGAGCGGGAGAAAGAGACCCAGTACTTC
TRBJ2-3	TRBV29-1	.	few	CSYPEGVTQYF	TGCAGCTACCCCGAGGGGGTTACGCAGTATTTT
TRBJ2-7	TRBV2	.	many	CASSGYEQYF	TGTGCCAGCAGTGGGTACGAGCAGTACTTC
TRBJ2-1	TRBV7-9	.	.	CASSFRGNSYNEQFF	TGTGCCAGCAGCTTCCGGGGGAACTCCTACAATGAGCAGTTCTTC
TRBJ2-7	TRBV20-1	TRBD2	few	CSAPTTSGRHYEQYF	TGCAGTGCCCCCACGACTAGCGGGAGACACTACGAGCAGTACTTC
TRBJ2-1	TRBV20-1	TRBD2	few	CSASRVAGRSRQFF	TGCAGTGCTAGTAGGGTAGCGGGCCGCTCTAGGCAGTTCTTC
TRBJ2-1	TRBV28	TRBD2	many	CASSLLETSGLVNEQFF	TGTGCCAGCAGTTTATTAGAGACTAGCGGGTTAGTCAATGAGCAGTTCTTC
TRBJ2-3	TRBV27	.	.	CASSSPLLASTDTQYF	TGTGCCAGCAGTTCCCCTCTACTAGCCTCCACAGATACGCAGTATTTT
TRBJ1-2	TRBV2	.	.	CASSVDGANYGYTF	TGTGCCAGCAGTGTAGACGGAGCTAACTATGGCTACACCTTC
TRBJ2-5	TRBV3-1	.	many	CASSQSTYRETQYF	TGTGCCAGCAGCCAGTCGACCTATCGGGAGACCCAGTACTTC
TRBJ2-7	TRBV2	.	.	CASSGWEQYF	TGTGCCAGCAGCGGATGGGAGCAGTACTTC
TRBJ2-1	TRBV7-3	TRBD1	few	CASSPGTGVFHEQFF	TGTGCCAGCAGCCCCGGGACAGGGGTTTTCCATGAGCAGTTCTTC
TRBJ1-1	TRBV25-1	TRBD1	many	CASSESPGGRTEAFF	TGTGCCAGCAGTGAGTCCCCAGGGGGGCGCACTGAAGCTTTCTTT
TRBJ1-2	TRBV2	.	many	CASSEAAATNYGYTF	TGTGCCAGCAGTGAAGCCGCAGCTACTAACTATGGCTACACCTTC
TRBJ2-3	TRBV12-3/TRBV12-4	TRBD2	many	CASSPLAGGPTDTQYF	TGTGCCAGCAGTCCCTTAGCGGGAGGGCCGACAGATACGCAGTATTTT